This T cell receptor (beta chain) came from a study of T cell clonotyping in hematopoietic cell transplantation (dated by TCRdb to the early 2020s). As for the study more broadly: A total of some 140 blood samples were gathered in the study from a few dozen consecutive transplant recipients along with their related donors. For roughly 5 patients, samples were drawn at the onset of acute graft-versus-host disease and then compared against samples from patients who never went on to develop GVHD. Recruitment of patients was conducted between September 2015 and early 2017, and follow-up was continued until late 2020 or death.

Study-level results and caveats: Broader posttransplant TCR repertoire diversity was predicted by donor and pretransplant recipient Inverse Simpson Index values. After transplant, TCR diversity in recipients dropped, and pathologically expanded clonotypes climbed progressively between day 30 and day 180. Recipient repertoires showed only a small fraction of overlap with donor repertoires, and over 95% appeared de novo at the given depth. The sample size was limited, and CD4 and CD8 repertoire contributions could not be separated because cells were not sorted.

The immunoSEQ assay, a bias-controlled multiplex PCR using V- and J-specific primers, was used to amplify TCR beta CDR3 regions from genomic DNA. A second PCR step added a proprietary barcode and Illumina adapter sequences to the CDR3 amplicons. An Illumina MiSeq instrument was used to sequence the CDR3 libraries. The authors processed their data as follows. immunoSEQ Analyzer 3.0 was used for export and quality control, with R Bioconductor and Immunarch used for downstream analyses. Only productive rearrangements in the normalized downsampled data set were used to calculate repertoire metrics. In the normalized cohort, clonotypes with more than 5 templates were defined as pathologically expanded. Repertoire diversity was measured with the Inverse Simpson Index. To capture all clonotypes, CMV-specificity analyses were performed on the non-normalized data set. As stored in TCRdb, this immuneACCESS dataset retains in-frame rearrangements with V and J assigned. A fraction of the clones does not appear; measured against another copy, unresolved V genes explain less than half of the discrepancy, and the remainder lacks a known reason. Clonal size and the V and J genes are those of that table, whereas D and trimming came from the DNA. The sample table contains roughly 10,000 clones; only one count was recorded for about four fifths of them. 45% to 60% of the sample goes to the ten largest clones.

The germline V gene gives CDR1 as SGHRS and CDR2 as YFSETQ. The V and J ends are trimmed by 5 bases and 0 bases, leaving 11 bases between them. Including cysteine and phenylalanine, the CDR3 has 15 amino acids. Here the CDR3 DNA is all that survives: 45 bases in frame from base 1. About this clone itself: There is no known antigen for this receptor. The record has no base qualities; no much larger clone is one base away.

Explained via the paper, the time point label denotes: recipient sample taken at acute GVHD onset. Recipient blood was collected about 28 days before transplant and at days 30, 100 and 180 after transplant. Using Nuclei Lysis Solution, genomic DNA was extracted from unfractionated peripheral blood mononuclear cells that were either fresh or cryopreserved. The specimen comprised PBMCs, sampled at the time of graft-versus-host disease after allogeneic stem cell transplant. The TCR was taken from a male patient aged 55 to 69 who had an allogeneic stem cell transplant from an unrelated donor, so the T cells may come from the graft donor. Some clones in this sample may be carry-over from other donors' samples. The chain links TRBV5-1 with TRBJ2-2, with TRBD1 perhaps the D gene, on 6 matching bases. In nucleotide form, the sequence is TGCGCCAGCAGTAAGACAGGCGCGAACACCGGGGAGCTGTTTTTT. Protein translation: CASSKTGANTGELFF.